One and the same sample provided the 15 T cell receptor beta chains below, sequenced in a study of human T cells and chemical hapten exposure. Indicated time point: healthy volunteer bleed at 6 weeks. Total RNA was extracted from unfractionated whole blood. One entry per CDR3 protein results from TCRdb running MiXCR on the RACE reads. In the table there are 35,000 to 50,000 distinct CDR3 sequences, about 4% of which are singletons. Sequences were obtained from whole blood. Source of these receptors: a human donor in good health. Some clones in this sample may be carry-over from other donors' samples.

This clonotype has at least ten counts. V is TRBV5-1 and J is TRBJ2-6, with TRBD2 identical over 7 bases. Germline lookup yields CDR1 SGHRS and CDR2 YFSETQ. Trimming took 2 bases from V and 0 from J; bases not matched to a gene: 11. The length of the CDR3 is 19 residues. CDR3 region: CASSFLADPGSSGANVLTF. CDR3 coding DNA: TGCGCCAGCAGCTTTCTAGCGGACCCTGGGAGCTCTGGGGCCAACGTCCTGACTTTC. Full variable domain (rest looked up from reference TRBV5-1 and TRBJ2-6): KAGVTQTPRYLIKTRGQQVTLSCSPISGHRSVSWYQQTPGQGLQFLFEYFSETQRNKGNFPGRFSGRQFSNSRSEMNVSTLELGDSALYLCASSFLADPGSSGANVLTFGAGSRLTVL.

This clonotype was found many times. The chain recombines TRBV29-1 with TRBJ2-1; 10 bases are a match to TRBD2. This CDR3 has 14 residues. V shed 4 bases, J shed 8 bases, and the junction held 8 bases outside the gene matches. CDR1 is SQVTM and CDR2 is ANQGSEA in the germline V gene. CDR3 amino acids: CSVAYSGRSDEQFF. The CDR3 bases are TGCAGCGTTGCATATAGCGGGAGGAGCGATGAGCAGTTCTTC.

This clonotype has just a few counts. The rearrangement uses TRBV4-1 and TRBJ2-1; 9 bases are a match to TRBD1. V was pared by 4 bases and J by 9 bases, with 10 bases of the junction left unmatched. There are 15 residues in the CDR3. The germline V gene encodes CDR1 MGHRA and CDR2 YSYEKL. This chain's CDR3 is CASSPGQGRASEQFF. For the CDR3, the DNA is TGCGCCAGCAGCCCTGGACAGGGGAGGGCTAGTGAGCAGTTCTTC.

This clonotype appeared many times. The J gene is TRBJ2-1, the V gene TRBV3-1; TRBD2 is a possible D gene (6 bases). Germline V CDR1 and CDR2: LGHDT, YNNKEL (reference sequence). The V end was cut by 1 base, the J end by 10 bases, with 17 bases between. The CDR3 is made up of 15 amino acids. The CDR3 loop is CASSQVFSGSGEQFF. In DNA form, the CDR3 reads TGTGCCAGCAGCCAAGTTTTTTCCGGGAGTGGGGAGCAGTTCTTC.

The table lists this clonotype with many counts. V usage is TRBV12-3 or TRBV12-4 and J usage is TRBJ2-7; 9 bases align to TRBD1. After removal of 6 bases from V and 5 bases from J, the junction contained 14 bases not matched to a gene. The CDR3 totals 16 residues. The CDR3 reads CASSDTGTGWSNEQYF. The CDR3 DNA reads TGTGCCAGCAGCGATACCGGGACAGGGTGGTCTAACGAGCAGTACTTC.

The chain is built from TRBV20-1 and TRBJ1-5; 7 nucleotides line up with TRBD1. Trimming removed 0 bases from V and 2 bases from J; junction bases left unmatched: 10. This CDR3 is built from 17 residues. Germline V CDR1 and CDR2: DFQATT, SNEGSKA (reference sequence). The CDR3 DNA sequence: TGCAGTGCTAGAGAACAGGGGAGGTCAATGGGCAATCAGCCCCAGCATTTT. Translating it yields CSAREQGRSMGNQPQHF.

This clonotype was seen many times. The chain uses TRBV6-2 or TRBV6-3 and TRBJ1-5; the match to TRBD1 covers 8 bases. Germline loops: CDR1 MNHEY, CDR2 SVGEGT. CDR3 length: 15 residues. Trimming took 5 bases from V and 7 from J; bases not matched to a gene: 10. The CDR3 region has the DNA TGTGCCAGCAGTCCGGACAGGGTGGTAACCCAGCCCCAGCATTTT. Its translation is CASSPDRVVTQPQHF.

The table lists this clonotype with many counts. The chain has TRBV10-3 and TRBJ1-5; D is unresolved. V was shortened by 6 bases and J by 4 bases, with 7 bases between the two germline ends. This CDR3 has 12 residues. Germline V lookup: CDR1 ENHRY, CDR2 SYGVKD. CDR3 nucleotides: TGTGCCATCAGGGACCCTAATCAGCCCCAGCATTTT. Its translation is CAIRDPNQPQHF.

This clonotype has only a few counts. CDR3 bases: TGCAGTGCTCGTACGACAGATAACTATGGCTACACCTTC. It translates to CSARTTDNYGYTF. This rearrangement joins TRBV20-1 to TRBJ1-2; tentative D call: TRBD1 (5 bases). Germline loops: CDR1 DFQATT, CDR2 SNEGSKA (reference sequence). The CDR3 covers 13 residues. V was trimmed by 5 bases and J by 1 base, leaving 11 bases between them.

The table lists this clonotype with many counts. This chain joins TRBV12-3 or TRBV12-4 and TRBJ1-5; 7 bases match TRBD1. This CDR3 contains 13 residues. V lost 4 bases, J lost 5 bases, and 2 bases stayed unmatched. The CDR3 DNA follows: TGTGCCAGCAGTTCAGGGGGACATCAGCCCCAGCATTTT. Residues: CASSSGGHQPQHF.

In this sample, this clonotype turned up many times. V and J are TRBV28 and TRBJ2-5, with TRBD2 as a possible D gene (6 bases). Germline lookup yields CDR1 MDHEN and CDR2 SYDVKM. The ends were cut back, 3 bases at V and 0 bases at J, with 11 bases in the middle. The CDR3 has 15 amino acids. The CDR3 loop reads CASSFGGGDQETQYF. CDR3 sequence (DNA): TGTGCCAGCAGTTTTGGTGGCGGGGACCAAGAGACCCAGTACTTC.

This clonotype was observed at least ten times. The J gene is TRBJ2-1, the V gene TRBV7-9; tentatively, D is TRBD1 or TRBD2 (5 bases each). From germline, CDR1 is SEHNR and CDR2 FQNEAQ (reference sequence). The CDR3 extends over 11 amino acids. Trimming removed 3 bases from V and 15 bases from J, with 12 bases in between. Here the CDR3 DNA reads TGTGCCAGCAGCTTCGGGGCCCTTCTGTTCTTC. Its translation: CASSFGALLFF.

This clonotype was found many times. The chain joins TRBV20-1 to TRBJ1-1; 8 nucleotides agree with TRBD1. In germline, CDR1 is DFQATT, CDR2 SNEGSKA (reference sequence). The CDR3 runs 11 residues. CDR3 sequence (DNA): TGCAGCAACCAGGGGGCTAGTGAAGCTTTCTTT. It specifies CSNQGASEAFF.

This clonotype has just a few counts. The V and J genes are TRBV18 and TRBJ1-1, with D tentatively TRBD1 (5 bases). V gave up 1 base and J gave up 1 base, with 10 bases separating them. CDR1 and CDR2 (germline): KGHSH, LQKENI. The CDR3 is 15 residues long. The CDR3 DNA sequence: TGTGCCAGCTCACCACGGGGGAAGAGGAACACTGAAGCTTTCTTT. This codes for CASSPRGKRNTEAFF. The full variable domain, its missing parts supplied by reference TRBV18 and TRBJ1-1, is NAGVMQNPRHLVRRRGQEARLRCSPMKGHSHVYWYRQLPEEGLKFMVYLQKENIIDESGMPKERFSAEFPKEGPSILRIQQVVRGDSAAYFCASSPRGKRNTEAFFGQGTRLTVV.

The chain is built from TRBV10-3 and TRBJ1-5; no firm D call. Germline lookup yields CDR1 ENHRY and CDR2 SYGVKD. The V gene lost 10 bases and the J gene lost 3 bases, with 19 bases spanning the gap. This CDR3 contains 15 residues. The CDR3 sequence: CATSYLAQDNQPQHF. In DNA, the CDR3 is TGTGCCACCTCTTATCTGGCGCAGGACAATCAGCCCCAGCATTTT.